One and the same sample provided the 30 T cell receptor beta chains below, sequenced in a study of siplizumab effects on memory and regulatory T cells. Clones were sequenced by immunoSEQ multiplex PCR, and TCRdb holds only the in-frame ones, with some missing. Here the sample spans some 110,000 clones, over 90% being singletons. The sequencing sample was made of Tregs sorted from blood. These receptors came from a human donor in good health.

This chain connects TRBV4-1 to TRBJ2-1, with D unresolved. The CDR3 consists of 14 residues. Trimming shortened V by 0 bases and J by 10 bases, and 13 bases separated the two germline ends. Germline values: CDR1 MGHRA, CDR2 YSYEKL. CDR3 coding DNA: TGCGCCAGCAGCCAAGATCAATCCACCGGGGAGCAGTTCTTC. This gives the protein CASSQDQSTGEQFF.

The J gene is TRBJ1-1, the V gene TRBV5-1; weak D call: TRBD1 (5 bases). Germline CDR1 is SGHRS and CDR2 is YFSETQ. With 0 bases removed from V and 3 bases from J, the gap between germline ends came to 12 bases. The CDR3 has 15 residues. The CDR3 spells CASSLGGVGDTEAFF. The CDR3 bases are TGCGCCAGCAGCTTGGGTGGGGTAGGGGACACTGAAGCTTTCTTT.

The V gene is TRBV5-5, the J gene TRBJ2-1; D possibly corresponds to TRBD1 (5 bases). V lost 3 bases and J lost 12, with 19 bases in between. The CDR3 extends over 14 amino acids. Germline loops: CDR1 SGHKS, CDR2 YYEKEE (reference sequence). The CDR3, as DNA: TGTGCCAGCAGCTCCTCCCAGGGTCAAGTTGGGCAGTTCTTC. Translation gives CASSSSQGQVGQFF. Variable domain in full (rest from reference TRBV5-5 and TRBJ2-1): DAGVTQSPTHLIKTRGQQVTLRCSPISGHKSVSWYQQVLGQGPQFIFQYYEKEERGRGNFPDRFSARQFPNYSSELNVNALLLGDSALYLCASSSSQGQVGQFFGPGTRLTVL.

This clone was detected a few times. This chain uses TRBV30 with TRBJ1-1, with D uncertain. The V and J ends lost 2 bases and 1 base respectively, with 14 bases between them. Germline V gives CDR1 GTSNPN, CDR2 SVGIG (reference sequence). This CDR3 is built from 15 residues. CDR3 sequence: CAWSPRRLGNTEAFF. CDR3 nucleotides: TGTGCCTGGAGTCCCCGTCGGCTTGGGAACACTGAAGCTTTCTTT.

This clone is a singleton in its sample. The CDR3 nucleotides read TGTGCCTGGAGTGCGATTAGCGGGGGTGAGCAGTTCTTC. Its protein product is CAWSAISGGEQFF. This chain uses TRBV30 with TRBJ2-1, with 9 positions matching TRBD2. The CDR3 length is 13 residues. V shed 1 base, J shed 9 bases, and the junction held 4 bases outside the gene matches. In germline, CDR1 is GTSNPN, CDR2 SVGIG (reference sequence).

This chain links TRBV6-5 with TRBJ2-7, with 7 bases matching TRBD1. CDR3 size: 14 residues. V lost 6 bases and J lost 1; bases outside the gene matches: 6. Germline V lookup: CDR1 MNHEY, CDR2 SVGAGI. The CDR3 reads CASRRTGGSYEQYF. The CDR3 DNA reads as TGTGCCAGCAGACGGACAGGTGGATCCTACGAGCAGTACTTC.

The chain joins TRBV5-1 to TRBJ2-1, with 14 bases that match TRBD2. Germline lookup yields CDR1 SGHRS and CDR2 YFSETQ. V dropped 5 bases and J dropped 8; count of bases not matched to a gene: 12. The CDR3 is 17 amino acids. The CDR3 region is CASRPGLAGGRWDEQFF. CDR3 sequence (DNA): TGCGCCAGCAGACCCGGACTAGCGGGGGGCCGGTGGGATGAGCAGTTCTTC. Complete variable domain (other parts from reference TRBV5-1 and TRBJ2-1): KAGVTQTPRYLIKTRGQQVTLSCSPISGHRSVSWYQQTPGQGLQFLFEYFSETQRNKGNFPGRFSGRQFSNSRSEMNVSTLELGDSALYLCASRPGLAGGRWDEQFFGPGTRLTVL.

V and J are TRBV4-1 and TRBJ1-1; the D is unclear. The V gene lost 4 bases and the J gene lost 10 bases, with 22 bases spanning the gap. Germline CDR1 reads MGHRA; CDR2 reads YSYEKL. This CDR3 region has 15 residues. CDR3 region: CASSPVEGSAARAFF. CDR3 DNA: TGCGCCAGCAGCCCGGTGGAGGGTTCGGCGGCGCGAGCTTTCTTT.

This clone was found once. This rearrangement joins TRBV30 to TRBJ1-6; D may be TRBD1 (6 bases). The germline CDR1 and CDR2 sequences are GTSNPN and SVGIG (reference sequence). Trimming left V 1 base short and J 10 bases short, with 11 bases between. The CDR3 sequence is 13 residues long. This CDR3 reads CAWSAGVGSPLHF. As DNA, the CDR3 is TGTGCCTGGAGTGCAGGGGTGGGCTCACCCCTCCACTTT.

The genes are TRBV2 and TRBJ1-2; perhaps TRBD1 as D (5 bases). The CDR3 runs 11 residues. V lost 6 bases and J 8 bases, leaving 10 bases between the germline ends. In germline, CDR1 is SNHLY, CDR2 FYNNEI. The CDR3 is CASSRESGYTF. CDR3 nucleotide sequence: TGTGCCAGCAGCAGGGAATCAGGCTACACCTTC.

This chain connects TRBV7-6 to TRBJ2-1, with 12 bases fitting TRBD2. V shed 1 base, J shed 10 bases, and the junction held 8 bases outside the gene matches. CDR1 and CDR2 (germline): SGHVS, FNYEAQ. This CDR3 region has 16 residues. The CDR3 is CASSLEASGGADEQFF. The DNA for the CDR3 is TGTGCCAGCAGCTTAGAGGCTAGCGGGGGGGCCGACGAGCAGTTCTTC.

V and J are TRBV5-1 and TRBJ2-7; D may be TRBD2 (6 bases). V was clipped by 4 bases and J by 0 bases, with 14 bases between them. The CDR3 loop spans 15 amino acids. Germline values: CDR1 SGHRS, CDR2 YFSETQ. CDR3 in DNA: TGCGCCAGCAGCGGCCGCGGGGTCAGCTCCTACGAGCAGTACTTC. Its protein product is CASSGRGVSSYEQYF.

V gene TRBV5-1 combines with J gene TRBJ1-4; D possibly corresponds to TRBD1 (5 bases). Germline CDR1 is SGHRS and CDR2 is YFSETQ. This CDR3 contains 14 residues. The V end lost 0 bases, the J end lost 7 bases, and 10 bases lay between the germline ends. This chain's CDR3 is CASSLGREGEKLFF. The CDR3 nucleotides are TGCGCCAGCAGCTTGGGCAGGGAGGGTGAAAAACTGTTTTTT.

This clone was seen at least ten times. The rearrangement uses TRBV10-2 and TRBJ2-7; no definite D call. V was clipped by 4 bases and J by 3 bases, with 16 bases between them. The CDR3 length is 15 residues. Germline V CDR1 and CDR2: WSHSY, SAAADI. CDR3: CASSVVVGKDYEQYF. The CDR3 nucleotides read TGCGCCAGCAGTGTGGTCGTCGGCAAAGACTACGAGCAGTACTTC.

J is TRBJ2-7 and V is TRBV4-2, with D possibly TRBD2 on 6 matching bases. V was clipped by 0 bases and J by 3 bases, with 12 bases between them. The CDR3 has 15 residues. From germline, CDR1 is LGHNA and CDR2 YNFKEQ. CDR3 loop: CASSQDSGANYEQYF. The CDR3 DNA follows: TGTGCCAGCAGCCAAGATTCGGGAGCGAACTACGAGCAGTACTTC.

This clone was counted once. The rearrangement links TRBV5-6 to TRBJ1-1; the D is unclear. CDR3 length: 14 residues. V dropped 4 bases and J dropped 7 bases, with 17 bases sitting between them. Germline CDR1 is SGHDT and CDR2 is YYEEEE. The CDR3 DNA is TGTGCCAGCAGCACCCCTCTCGGTAAAGGTGAAGCTTTCTTT. Its translation: CASSTPLGKGEAFF.

The chain has TRBV27 and TRBJ2-7, with D tentatively TRBD2 (5 bases). Germline assignment: CDR1 MNHEY and CDR2 SMNVEV (reference sequence). Trimming removed 8 bases from V and 3 bases from J, with 8 bases in between. This CDR3 has 11 amino acids. The CDR3 region is CASGGNYEQYF. CDR3 DNA sequence: TGTGCCAGCGGAGGAAACTACGAGCAGTACTTC.

This clone was recorded at least ten times. The chain couples TRBV7-6 to TRBJ2-1, with D maybe TRBD1 (5 bases). Between the trimmed V and J ends, which lost 1 base and 4 bases, there was a span of 14 bases. Germline assignment: CDR1 SGHVS and CDR2 FNYEAQ. This CDR3 has 16 amino acids. In nucleotides, the CDR3 is TGTGCCAGCAGCTTAGAAGGGGTATCCCAATACAATGAGCAGTTCTTC. Its protein product is CASSLEGVSQYNEQFF. Full variable domain (remainder filled in from reference TRBV7-6 and TRBJ2-1): GAGVSQSPRYKVTKRGQDVALRCDPISGHVSLYWYRQALGQGPEFLTYFNYEAQQDKSGLPNDRFSAERPEGSISTLTIQRTEQRDSAMYRCASSLEGVSQYNEQFFGPGTRLTVL.

V gene TRBV6-1 combines with J gene TRBJ1-1; no clear D. The CDR3 covers 13 residues. The germline V gene has CDR1 MNHNS and CDR2 SASEGT. Trimming stripped 6 bases from V and 1 base from J, with 9 bases between. CDR3 amino acids: CASRRERNTEAFF. In nucleotides, the CDR3 is TGTGCCAGCAGGAGGGAACGGAACACTGAAGCTTTCTTT.

The V gene is TRBV7-8, the J gene TRBJ1-5; 9 nucleotides agree with TRBD1. The CDR3 contains 19 residues. CDR1 is SGHVS, CDR2 FQNEAQ, per germline. Trimming cost V 2 bases and J 3 bases; bases outside gene matches: 14. In nucleotides, the CDR3 is TGTGCCAGCAGCTTATTTTCCGGGGTGGACAGGGGTGCCAATCAGCCCCAGCATTTT. Translating it yields CASSLFSGVDRGANQPQHF.

The chain carries TRBV7-8 and TRBJ2-1; D ambiguous. Germline CDR1 reads SGHVS; CDR2 reads FQNEAQ. This CDR3 has 11 amino acids. The V end lost 7 bases, the J end lost 8 bases, and 9 bases lay between the germline ends. In DNA, the CDR3 is TGTGCCAGCAAGATGAGGCATGAGCAGTTCTTC. Its protein product is CASKMRHEQFF.

This chain joins TRBV7-9 and TRBJ1-4; D is undetermined. The CDR3 is 15 amino acids. CDR1 SEHNR and CDR2 FQNEAQ come from the germline V gene (reference sequence). The ends were cut back, 4 bases at V and 4 bases at J, with 13 bases in the middle. CDR3 region: CASSSPGDVNEKLFF. The CDR3 nucleotides read TGTGCCAGCAGCTCCCCGGGAGATGTTAATGAAAAACTGTTTTTT.

The chain employs TRBV6-6 and TRBJ2-1; D may be TRBD1 (5 bases). The ends were cut back, 0 bases at V and 6 bases at J, with 9 bases in the middle. Germline loops: CDR1 MNHNY, CDR2 SVGAGI (reference sequence). This CDR3 has 14 residues. The CDR3 region has the DNA TGTGCCAGCAGTTACTCGACGACAGTCAATGAGCAGTTCTTC. Its translation is CASSYSTTVNEQFF.

Here the CDR3 DNA reads TGCGCCAGCAGCTTGGAACCGGGCCAAGCCAAAAACATTCAGTACTTC. It encodes CASSLEPGQAKNIQYF. The genes are TRBV5-1 and TRBJ2-4; D call uncertain. Trimming shortened V by 0 bases and J by 0 bases, and 10 bases separated the two germline ends. CDR1 SGHRS and CDR2 YFSETQ come from the germline V gene. The CDR3 is 16 residues long.

The V gene is TRBV27, the J gene TRBJ2-7; 10 bases match TRBD1. Per the germline V gene, CDR1 is MNHEY and CDR2 is SMNVEV (reference sequence). The junction had 14 bases not matched to a gene; V was cut back by 6 bases and J by 3 bases. CDR3 length equals 17 residues. CDR3 DNA sequence: TGTGCCAGCAGCTTTGGTTCACCGGGACAGGGGTACTACGAGCAGTACTTC. Its protein is CASSFGSPGQGYYEQYF.

The gene calls are TRBV6-6 and TRBJ2-1; maybe TRBD1 (5 bases). The CDR3 length is 16 residues. V shed 2 bases and J shed 8 bases, with 19 bases lying between them. Germline lookup yields CDR1 MNHNY and CDR2 SVGAGI (reference sequence). The CDR3 reads CASSYRPRLTRDEQFF. DNA for the CDR3: TGTGCCAGCAGTTACCGCCCACGGCTTACCAGGGATGAGCAGTTCTTC.

The V call is TRBV6-6, the J call TRBJ1-1; D gene uncertain. Trimming took off 2 bases at V and 1 base at J, with 5 bases between the two ends. Germline CDR1 and CDR2: MNHNY and SVGAGI (reference sequence). The CDR3 runs to 13 residues. As DNA, the CDR3 is TGTGCCAGCAGTTACGACCGGAACACTGAAGCTTTCTTT. Translated, it gives CASSYDRNTEAFF.

The J gene is TRBJ1-5, the V gene TRBV6-6; TRBD1 matches 7 bases. Trimming cost V 5 bases and J 3 bases; bases outside gene matches: 4. Germline V gene data show CDR1 as MNHNY and CDR2 as SVGAGI (reference sequence). There are 14 residues in the CDR3. CDR3 nucleotides: TGTGCCAGCAGTGCACAGGGGATCAATCAGCCCCAGCATTTT. This encodes CASSAQGINQPQHF.

This clone was detected once. The rearrangement links TRBV18 to TRBJ2-7, with 9 bases fitting TRBD1. This CDR3 comprises 15 residues. Germline V gene data show CDR1 as KGHSH and CDR2 as LQKENI. V was pared by 4 bases and J by 3 bases, with 7 bases of the junction left unmatched. The CDR3 region is CASSRAGQGNYEQYF. The CDR3 bases are TGTGCCAGCTCACGAGCGGGACAGGGCAACTACGAGCAGTACTTC. Together with reference TRBV18 and TRBJ2-7, the CDR3 gives the full variable domain: NAGVMQNPRHLVRRRGQEARLRCSPMKGHSHVYWYRQLPEEGLKFMVYLQKENIIDESGMPKERFSAEFPKEGPSILRIQQVVRGDSAAYFCASSRAGQGNYEQYFGPGTRLTVT.

This chain connects TRBV5-1 to TRBJ2-4; D is unresolved. Trimming pared 3 bases from V and 9 bases from J, leaving 7 bases between. CDR3 length equals 11 residues. Germline CDR1 and CDR2: SGHRS and YFSETQ. DNA of the CDR3: TGCGCCAGCAGCTCTTACGGCATTCAGTACTTC. Translating it yields CASSSYGIQYF.